The 18 T cell receptor beta chains in this list originate from one sample, sequenced in a study of blood T cell repertoires in COVID-19. Measured with immunoSEQ multiplex PCR; TCRdb has only the in-frame clones, and not every one. The sample has about 130,000 clones, around nine tenths seen once. Specimen: peripheral blood. The receptors come from a man in his forties or fifties with COVID-19, enrolled during active disease.

The chain combines TRBV7-2 with TRBJ2-7; TRBD2 aligns across 11 bases. The CDR3 is made up of 16 amino acids. With 5 bases clipped from V and 1 base from J, the junction kept 7 bases outside the gene matches. Germline assignment: CDR1 SGHTA and CDR2 FQGNSA. CDR3 in DNA: TGTGCCAGCAGCCTTGCGGGGACTAGCGGTTCCTACGAGCAGTACTTC. Its translation: CASSLAGTSGSYEQYF.

The rearrangement links TRBV7-8 to TRBJ2-1, with 7 bases that match TRBD2. The junction had 13 bases not matched to a gene; V was cut back by 5 bases and J by 0 bases. Germline lookup yields CDR1 SGHVS and CDR2 FQNEAQ. This CDR3 contains 18 residues. CDR3 DNA sequence: TGTGCCAGCAGCCCGGTCCCTAGCGGAACCTACTCCTACAATGAGCAGTTCTTC. Translating gives CASSPVPSGTYSYNEQFF.

This chain connects TRBV30 to TRBJ1-1; no firm D call. V shed 2 bases and J shed 0 bases, with 7 bases lying between them. Germline CDR1 GTSNPN, CDR2 SVGIG (reference sequence). The CDR3 is 13 amino acids. Here the CDR3 reads CAWSSVMNTEAFF. The CDR3 DNA reads TGTGCCTGGAGTTCCGTTATGAACACTGAAGCTTTCTTT.

The rearrangement links TRBV24-1 to TRBJ2-3; TRBD2 aligns across 8 bases. V gave up 4 bases and J gave up 3 bases; unmatched junction bases: 5. This CDR3 comprises 15 residues. Germline V gene data show CDR1 as KGHDR and CDR2 as SFDVKD. CDR3 in amino acids: CATSEGGRKTDTQYF. In DNA form, the CDR3 reads TGTGCCACCAGTGAGGGCGGGAGGAAAACAGATACGCAGTATTTT.

The rearrangement links TRBV27 to TRBJ2-5; D might be TRBD1 (5 bases). Germline CDR1 and CDR2: MNHEY and SMNVEV (reference sequence). The V end was cut by 6 bases, the J end by 3 bases, with 11 bases between. CDR3 size: 13 residues. CDR3 loop: CASRNTGEETQYF. The CDR3 DNA reads as TGTGCCAGCAGAAATACAGGCGAAGAGACCCAGTACTTC.

The chain has TRBV19 and TRBJ2-3, with D hard to call. V lost 3 bases and J 2 bases, leaving 3 bases between the germline ends. The CDR3 has 12 residues. CDR1 LNHDA and CDR2 SQIVND come from the germline V gene (reference sequence). The CDR3 spells CASSINTDTQYF. In DNA, the CDR3 is TGTGCCAGTAGTATCAACACAGATACGCAGTATTTT.

V usage is TRBV6-5 and J usage is TRBJ1-1, with no clear D. This CDR3 has 12 residues. The V gene lost 7 bases and the J gene lost 0 bases, with 6 bases spanning the gap. From germline, CDR1 is MNHEY and CDR2 SVGAGI. The CDR3 region is CASTPLNTEAFF. CDR3 DNA sequence: TGTGCCAGCACCCCTCTGAACACTGAAGCTTTCTTT.

This clone is a singleton in its sample. The sample carries other DNA sequences with the same CDR3. The chain has TRBV19 and TRBJ2-1; D unresolved. Deletions cut 5 bases from V and 0 bases from J, with 5 bases between. Germline V gene sequence: CDR1 LNHDA, CDR2 SQIVND (reference sequence). The CDR3 has 13 amino acids. The CDR3: CASSLSSYNEQFF. DNA of the CDR3: TGTGCCAGTAGTCTAAGCTCCTACAATGAGCAGTTCTTC.

V usage is TRBV5-1 and J usage is TRBJ1-4; D gene uncertain. The CDR3 spans 15 residues. The V end was cut by 4 bases, the J end by 0 bases, with 10 bases between. The germline gives CDR1 SGHRS, CDR2 YFSETQ. CDR3 amino acids: CASSPTGATNEKLFF. As DNA, the CDR3 is TGCGCCAGCAGCCCCACCGGAGCAACTAATGAAAAACTGTTTTTT. Based on the CDR3 plus reference TRBV5-1 and TRBJ1-4, the full variable domain is KAGVTQTPRYLIKTRGQQVTLSCSPISGHRSVSWYQQTPGQGLQFLFEYFSETQRNKGNFPGRFSGRQFSNSRSEMNVSTLELGDSALYLCASSPTGATNEKLFFGSGTQLSVL.

The J gene is TRBJ2-1, the V gene TRBV7-2; a possible D gene is TRBD2 (6 bases). The CDR3 totals 13 residues. Per the germline V gene, CDR1 is SGHTA and CDR2 is FQGNSA. V was shortened by 1 base and J by 10 bases, with 11 bases between the two germline ends. The CDR3 here is CASSLGSGGEQFF. CDR3 DNA sequence: TGTGCCAGCAGCTTAGGTTCTGGGGGGGAGCAGTTCTTC.

V usage is TRBV2 and J usage is TRBJ1-3, with D perhaps TRBD1 (5 bases). Trimming left V 4 bases short and J 2 bases short, with 12 bases between. CDR3 size: 15 residues. Germline loops: CDR1 SNHLY, CDR2 FYNNEI. CDR3 sequence (DNA): TGTGCCAGCAGTGCGCAGGGAAAAGCTGGAAACACCATATATTTT. This sequence encodes CASSAQGKAGNTIYF.

This clone was counted between two and nine times. The chain joins TRBV7-3 to TRBJ2-3; 9 bases map to TRBD2. The CDR3 contains 15 residues. Looked up from germline, CDR1 is SGHTA and CDR2 is FQGTGA. Trimming took 5 bases from V and 2 from J; bases not matched to a gene: 5. The CDR3 sequence is CASSRAGGATDTQYF. CDR3 DNA sequence: TGTGCCAGCAGCCGAGCGGGAGGAGCCACAGATACGCAGTATTTT.

The chain joins TRBV30 to TRBJ2-1; 10 bases align to TRBD2. The CDR3 covers 14 residues. V lost 2 bases to trimming and J lost 7 bases; unmatched junction nucleotides: 5. The germline gives CDR1 GTSNPN, CDR2 SVGIG (reference sequence). The CDR3 reads CAWSLAGASNEQFF. The CDR3, as DNA: TGTGCCTGGAGTCTAGCGGGAGCGTCGAATGAGCAGTTCTTC.

This clone appeared a few times. This chain links TRBV4-1 with TRBJ1-5; possibly TRBD1 for D (5 bases). V was trimmed by 1 base and J by 6 bases, leaving 10 bases between them. The germline gives CDR1 MGHRA, CDR2 YSYEKL. This CDR3 is built from 14 residues. The CDR3 DNA reads TGCGCCAGCAGCCAAGCCCAGGGTGGTCAGCCCCAGCATTTT. Amino acids: CASSQAQGGQPQHF.

The chain combines TRBV30 with TRBJ1-1, with 7 positions matching TRBD1. V was pared by 3 bases and J by 2 bases, with 9 bases of the junction left unmatched. Germline V CDR1 and CDR2: GTSNPN, SVGIG (reference sequence). The CDR3 length is 15 residues. CDR3: CAWRGDSWGNTEAFF. Written as DNA, the CDR3 is TGTGCCTGGAGGGGGGACAGTTGGGGCAACACTGAAGCTTTCTTT.

The V gene is TRBV13, the J gene TRBJ2-7; tentatively, D is TRBD1 (5 bases). Per germline, CDR1 PRHDT and CDR2 FYEKMQ (reference sequence). The CDR3 is 14 residues long. Trimming cost V 6 bases and J 2 bases, with 14 bases left between them. The CDR3 region is CASSYQGETYEQYF. DNA of the CDR3: TGTGCCAGCAGTTACCAGGGCGAAACCTACGAGCAGTACTTC.

The rearrangement uses TRBV2 and TRBJ2-7; possibly TRBD2 for D (6 bases). CDR1 and CDR2 from the germline V gene are SNHLY and FYNNEI. Trimming left V 2 bases short and J 2 bases short, with 13 bases between. CDR3 length: 15 residues. For the CDR3, the DNA is TGTGCCAGCAGTGAATGGGGTGGAGGGCCCTACGAGCAGTACGTC. It translates to CASSEWGGGPYEQYV.

J is TRBJ2-5 and V is TRBV21-1; the table calls TRBD1, which could not be checked here. TRBV21-1 represents a pseudogene. The CDR3 contains 16 residues. CDR3 in amino acids: CASSKVVGQAQETQYF. CDR3 bases: TGTGCCAGCAGCAAAGTTGTGGGACAGGCCCAAGAGACCCAGTACTTC.